The 6 T cell receptor beta chains in this list originate from one sample, sequenced in a study of blood T cell repertoires in COVID-19. Repertoires were generated with immunoSEQ multiplex PCR, while TCRdb's copy carries only in-frame clones and drops some. The sample yields 50,000 to 70,000 clones, approximately 84% seen once. Source material: peripheral blood. All receptors derive from a man between 65 and 85 years old with active COVID-19.

The chain links TRBV20-1 to TRBJ2-5; D perhaps matches TRBD1 (5 bases). Trimming took 3 bases from V and 3 from J, leaving 14 bases between them. CDR3 length: 14 residues. Germline V gives CDR1 DFQATT, CDR2 SNEGSKA (reference sequence). The CDR3 reads CSASPGLGKETQYF. Written as DNA, the CDR3 is TGCAGTGCTAGTCCAGGGCTGGGAAAAGAGACCCAGTACTTC.

This chain joins TRBV18 and TRBJ1-5; D might be TRBD1 (6 bases). CDR1 and CDR2 (germline): KGHSH, LQKENI. The CDR3 totals 16 residues. The V and J ends lost 1 base and 4 bases respectively, with 14 bases between them. The CDR3 region is CASSPRVGGPNQPQHF. The CDR3 DNA reads as TGTGCCAGCTCACCACGCGTGGGGGGGCCAAATCAGCCCCAGCATTTT.

The CDR3 reads CASSSQGISTEAFF. In DNA form, the CDR3 reads TGTGCCAGCAGCTCCCAGGGGATTTCGACTGAAGCTTTCTTT. The chain uses TRBV7-9 and TRBJ1-1; possibly TRBD1 for D (6 bases). V was cut by 4 bases and J by 5 bases, with 14 bases left in between. This CDR3 contains 14 residues. Germline V gene lookup returns CDR1 SEHNR and CDR2 FQNEAQ (reference sequence).

The chain employs TRBV11-1 and TRBJ2-1; 7 nucleotides match TRBD1. After removal of 5 bases from V and 8 bases from J, the junction contained 9 bases not matched to a gene. This CDR3 has 14 amino acids. In germline, CDR1 is SGHAT, CDR2 FQDESV (reference sequence). Written as DNA, the CDR3 is TGTGCCAGCAGCCCGAAGACAGGGAGAGATGAGCAGTTCTTC. This translates into CASSPKTGRDEQFF.

J is TRBJ1-2 and V is TRBV28; no clear D. Trimming took off 2 bases at V and 0 bases at J, with 7 bases between the two ends. There are 14 residues in the CDR3. Germline assignment: CDR1 MDHEN and CDR2 SYDVKM. The CDR3 DNA follows: TGTGCCAGCAGTTTAGCCAGATCTAACTATGGCTACACCTTC. Translated, it gives CASSLARSNYGYTF.

CDR3 in amino acids: CAISESTSQETQYF. The CDR3 DNA is TGTGCCATCAGTGAGTCGACTAGCCAAGAGACCCAGTACTTC. The rearrangement joins TRBV10-3 to TRBJ2-5; possibly TRBD2 for D (6 bases). V lost 0 bases and J lost 1, with 6 bases in between. The CDR3 consists of 14 residues. Germline CDR1 reads ENHRY; CDR2 reads SYGVKD.